This passage covers 2 T cell receptor beta chains from one sample sequenced in a study of cytomegalovirus exposure and HLA in healthy donors. The PCR ran on 60 Vbeta and 13 Jbeta primers. Sequencing was performed with immunoSEQ multiplex PCR; in TCRdb, only in-frame clones are kept and a portion is missing. The sample holds more than 85,000 clones; over 70% are singletons and the top ten take about 8.6%. Material for sequencing was PBMCs. Every receptor here comes from a woman in her thirties or forties in good health and CMV-seropositive.

A single count supports this clone. The CDR3 region is CASSGQGLQETQYF. The CDR3 DNA follows: TGTGCCAGCAGTGGTCAGGGTCTCCAAGAGACCCAGTACTTC. V gene TRBV2 combines with J gene TRBJ2-5; a weak D match, TRBD1 (5 bases). Between the trimmed V and J ends, which lost 4 bases and 1 base, there was a span of 10 bases. Germline lookup yields CDR1 SNHLY and CDR2 FYNNEI. CDR3 length: 14 residues.

The chain combines TRBV4-1 with TRBJ2-2, with TRBD1 matching 8 bases. The CDR3 has 16 residues. J lost 1 base, V lost 4 bases, and 5 bases had no gene match. Per germline, CDR1 MGHRA and CDR2 YSYEKL. CDR3 residues: CASSRPGTGNTGELFF. CDR3 DNA sequence: TGCGCCAGCAGCCGTCCCGGGACAGGGAACACCGGGGAGCTGTTTTTT.